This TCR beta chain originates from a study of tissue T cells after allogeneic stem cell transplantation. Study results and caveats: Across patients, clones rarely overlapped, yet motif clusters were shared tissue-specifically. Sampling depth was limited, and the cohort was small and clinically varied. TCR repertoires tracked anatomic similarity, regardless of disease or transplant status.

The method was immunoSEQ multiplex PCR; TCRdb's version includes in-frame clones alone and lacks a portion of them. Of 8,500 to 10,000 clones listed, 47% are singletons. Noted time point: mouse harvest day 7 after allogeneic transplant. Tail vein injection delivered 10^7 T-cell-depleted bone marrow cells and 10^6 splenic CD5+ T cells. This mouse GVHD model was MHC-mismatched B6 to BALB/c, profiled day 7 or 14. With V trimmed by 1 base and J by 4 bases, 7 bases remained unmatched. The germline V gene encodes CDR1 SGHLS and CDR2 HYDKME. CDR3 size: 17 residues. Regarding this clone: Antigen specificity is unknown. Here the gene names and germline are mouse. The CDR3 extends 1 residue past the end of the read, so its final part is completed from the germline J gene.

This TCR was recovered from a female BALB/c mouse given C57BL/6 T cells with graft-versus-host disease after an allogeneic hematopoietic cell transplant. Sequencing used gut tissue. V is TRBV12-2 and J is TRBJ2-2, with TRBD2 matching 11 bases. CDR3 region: CASSLTGGARGTGQLYF. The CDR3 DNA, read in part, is TGTGCCAGCTCTCTAACTGGGGGGGCGCGGGGCACCGGGCAGCTCTAC.